This paragraph reports one T cell receptor (beta chain). The clone's antigen remains unknown. Base qualities are not provided; no much larger clone lies one nucleotide away. Library construction relied on the immunoSEQ multiplex PCR assay. Rearranged TCR beta chain sequences were amplified using the hsTCRB Kit according to the manufacturer's protocol. Sequencing of TCRB libraries was carried out on an Illumina MiSeq. On the study's bioinformatics: Demultiplexing, trimming and gene mapping were performed with the kit vendor's proprietary platform. TCRdb took over this immuneACCESS table, retaining in-frame rearrangements with V and J assigned. Such tables are incomplete; in checked studies, under half of the missing clones stem from an unresolved V gene, and the remainder is unexplained. The DNA was the basis for D and trimming; V, J and clone size are from that table. Recorded for this sample are around 17,000 clones; less than 97% of them occurred a single time. The ten largest clones represent roughly 3.7% of the sample.

The CDR3 measures 13 amino acids from cysteine to phenylalanine. Only the CDR3 portion is preserved as DNA: 39 bases, with reading frame beginning at the first base. The germline V gene encodes CDR1 SGHRS and CDR2 YFSETQ. After removal of 6 bases from V and 2 bases from J, the junction retains 4 bases not matched to a gene. The data belong to a study of a mutant IDH1 vaccine in newly diagnosed glioma (dated by TCRdb to the early 2020s). Background for the entire study: Of the approximately 35 treated patients, 62.5% were male and approximately 40% were female, and a mean age of around 40 years was recorded. Before enrollment, most patients had been given radiochemotherapy with temozolomide as standard therapy, while the rest had received either radiotherapy alone or temozolomide alone. Peripheral blood samples were drawn at six visits, namely V03 (baseline), V05, V07, V10, V12 and V13. Longitudinal TCRB deep sequencing was done for 25 to 30 treated patients, wherever samples were available for exploratory analyses. Broader findings and caveats from the paper: The authors noted that analyses of patient blood samples could not be reproduced because of sample limitations. Changes in the top peripheral T cell clonotypes picked up by TCRB sequencing did not appear to be linked to pseudoprogression. Vaccine-induced immune responses across multiple MHC alleles were detected in approximately 93% of patients. Availability determined which PBMC samples were chosen for TCRB deep sequencing.

What the time point label conveys for this sample: baseline, week 1 (first vaccination visit). Reading the label with the study, this specimen's treatment or condition is: pre-vaccination baseline after standard-of-care therapy. The donors had newly diagnosed IDH1-mutant astrocytomas of WHO grade 3 or 4 that showed loss of nuclear ATRX. The samples were drawn from NOA16, a multicentre, single-arm, open-label phase I trial in Germany that tested a mutant IDH1 peptide vaccine in humans for the first time. For immunogenicity testing, the blood drawn at visit V03 was used as the baseline sample. Genomic DNA for TCRB sequencing was isolated from EDTA blood with the DNeasy Blood and Tissue Kit.

This clonotype originated in a woman aged 18-29 years with glioma. Some clones in this sample may be carry-over from other donors' samples. The sample was peripheral blood mononuclear cells (PBMCs), taken from a glioma patient treated with radiotherapy, temozolomide or both. The chain uses TRBV5-1 and TRBJ1-2, and 7 bases in between align with TRBD1. In nucleotide form, the sequence is TGCGCCAGCACCCGGGACAGCAACTATGGCTACACCTTC. Its translation is CASTRDSNYGYTF.